This TCR beta chain was sequenced during a study of vaccination and CD4 T cells after COVID-19. Overall study context: In the convalescent cohort, there were six males and four females, two of them Hispanic.

Sequence data for DNA of cultured CD4+ T cells were generated by the Oncomine TCR Beta short-read assay. TCRdb recomputed calls from the PCR reads with MiXCR, one row per CDR3 protein. The data contain roughly 15,000 distinct CDR3 sequences, about 40% of them singletons. Treatment here: approximately 10-day PBMC culture with coronavirus spike peptide pools or control peptides (ViraFEST assay). Half of the medium was exchanged for fresh IL-2 medium, first on day 3 and then on day 7. As regards this clonotype: Its antigen remains unknown.

Per germline, CDR1 MGHRA and CDR2 YSYEKL. This CDR3 has 15 amino acids. V dropped 0 bases and J dropped 3 bases, with 11 bases sitting between them. The sequenced sample consisted of CD4+ T cells from blood, cultured in vitro. J is TRBJ1-2 and V is TRBV4-1; perhaps TRBD1 as D (5 bases). The TCR was taken from a human donor who had recovered from COVID-19. This CDR3 is CASSQDGGSHYGYTF. The CDR3 coding sequence is TGCGCCAGCAGCCAAGATGGGGGGAGTCACTATGGCTACACCTTC.